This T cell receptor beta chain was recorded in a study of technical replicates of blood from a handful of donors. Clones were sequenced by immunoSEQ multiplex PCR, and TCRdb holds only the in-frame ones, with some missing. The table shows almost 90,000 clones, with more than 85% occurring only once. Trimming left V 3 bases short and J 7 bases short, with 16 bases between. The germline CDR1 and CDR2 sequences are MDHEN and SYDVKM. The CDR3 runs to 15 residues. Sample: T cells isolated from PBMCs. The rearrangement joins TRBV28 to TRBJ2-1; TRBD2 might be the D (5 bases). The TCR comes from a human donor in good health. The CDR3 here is CASSFTASGSNEQFF. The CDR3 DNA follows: TGTGCCAGCAGTTTTACCGCGTCGGGGTCAAATGAGCAGTTCTTC.